This TCR beta chain was sequenced for a study of STAT5B mutations in CD4+ large granular lymphocyte leukemia. Generated by immunoSEQ multiplex PCR, the TCRdb table keeps only in-frame clones and is missing some. In the table there are around 33,000 clones, roughly 80% of which are singletons. The CDR3 is 12 amino acids. With 10 bases removed from V and 2 bases from J, the gap between germline ends came to 9 bases. Germline-derived CDR1 and CDR2 are MNHEY and SVGAGI. Material: CD4+ T cells from blood buffy coats. This sequence joins TRBV6-5 and TRBJ1-3; D possibly corresponds to TRBD1 (5 bases). The clonotype comes from a human donor in good health. The DNA for the CDR3 is TGTGCCACAGGGAGGCCTGGAAACACCATATATTTT. Its protein product is CATGRPGNTIYF.